The rows below give T cell receptor beta chains drawn from one sample of a study of blood T cell repertoires in COVID-19. Method: immunoSEQ multiplex PCR; TCRdb's copy keeps in-frame clones and lacks some. The table lists 250,000 to 350,000 clones, 80% to 90% of them singletons. The sequenced sample consisted of PBMCs or T cells enriched from blood (not recorded which). These receptors all stem from a woman aged 18-29 years who had recovered from COVID-19. Both conserved end residues are part of each CDR3. The order of the fields is J gene, V gene, clone size, CDR3 protein. The listing skips clone size in some rows; elsewhere it reads once, few, many or a size class.

J gene: TRBJ2-5
V gene: TRBV2
clone size: NA
CDR3 protein: CANDASRTGKPRETQYF

J gene: TRBJ1-4
V gene: TRBV15
clone size: NA
CDR3 protein: CATSRDYGQGYEKLFF

J gene: TRBJ1-1
V gene: TRBV11-3
clone size: NA
CDR3 protein: CASSSRGANTEAFF

J gene: TRBJ1-5
V gene: TRBV20-1
clone size: once
CDR3 protein: CSASHRGLFSDQPQHF

J gene: TRBJ2-5
V gene: TRBV20-1
clone size: few
CDR3 protein: CSAPLWETQYF

J gene: TRBJ1-5
V gene: TRBV6-5
clone size: NA
CDR3 protein: CASRRQGAGNQPQHF

J gene: TRBJ1-2
V gene: TRBV5-1
clone size: NA
CDR3 protein: CASSTQQGSGYTF

J gene: TRBJ1-3
V gene: TRBV5-4
clone size: NA
CDR3 protein: CASSLVTGGGGNTIYF

J gene: TRBJ2-2
V gene: TRBV13
clone size: NA
CDR3 protein: CASSAGQGGTGELFF

J gene: TRBJ1-3
V gene: TRBV15
clone size: few
CDR3 protein: CATSRDYSGNTIYF

J gene: TRBJ1-2
V gene: TRBV25-1
clone size: NA
CDR3 protein: CASSGGRGYYGYTF

J gene: TRBJ2-1
V gene: TRBV7-3
clone size: NA
CDR3 protein: CASREPFF

J gene: TRBJ1-5
V gene: TRBV3-1/TRBV3-2
clone size: NA
CDR3 protein: CASSQAGGLGQPQHF

J gene: TRBJ1-6
V gene: TRBV11-3
clone size: once
CDR3 protein: CASSPGGGNSPLHF

J gene: TRBJ2-7
V gene: TRBV5-1
clone size: NA
CDR3 protein: CASSLEGQGYEQYF

J gene: TRBJ2-7
V gene: TRBV2
clone size: once
CDR3 protein: CASRSGSSYEQYF

J gene: TRBJ1-3
V gene: TRBV27
clone size: few
CDR3 protein: CASSFRGGAGNTIYF

J gene: TRBJ1-3
V gene: TRBV10-3
clone size: NA
CDR3 protein: CAISEFSLSFGNTIYF

J gene: TRBJ2-7
V gene: TRBV7-6
clone size: NA
CDR3 protein: CASSPDSGDEQYF

J gene: TRBJ1-2
V gene: TRBV18
clone size: NA
CDR3 protein: CASSPTGAGDGYTF

J gene: TRBJ2-6
V gene: TRBV7-6
clone size: NA
CDR3 protein: CASSLLENSGANVLTF

J gene: TRBJ1-2
V gene: TRBV7-2
clone size: NA
CDR3 protein: CASRTGGGYTF